The 19 T cell receptor beta chains below all came from one sample that was sequenced in a study of blood T cells in healthy people across ages. For the second PCR, which ran for roughly 7 to 11 cycles, a sample-barcoded 5' primer and a J-beta primer mix were used. TCRdb independently ran MiXCR on the 5' RACE reads; one entry per CDR3 protein. This repertoire shows 1.8 million or so distinct CDR3 sequences, 30% to 40% found once; its top ten account for 20% to 25%. Specimen: blood. The origin of the receptors is a human donor in good health.

The chain couples TRBV7-3 to TRBJ1-5; tentative D call: TRBD1 (6 bases). Trimming removed 5 bases from V and 6 bases from J, with 11 bases in between. The CDR3 spans 13 residues. Germline assignment: CDR1 SGHTA and CDR2 FQGTGA. The DNA of the CDR3 is TGTGCCAGCAGCACCAGGGGAGGTCAGCCCCAGCATTTT. This translates into CASSTRGGQPQHF.

This chain connects TRBV10-3 to TRBJ2-7, with 7 bases aligning to TRBD1. Germline loops: CDR1 ENHRY, CDR2 SYGVKD. The trim removed 6 bases at V and 2 bases at J, leaving 10 bases unmatched. The length of the CDR3 is 15 residues. This CDR3 reads CAISPDRARTYEQYF. DNA for the CDR3: TGTGCCATCAGCCCCGACAGGGCAAGAACCTACGAGCAGTACTTC.

V usage is TRBV15 and J usage is TRBJ1-2, with a possible D match to TRBD1 (6 bases). The germline V gene encodes CDR1 LNHNV and CDR2 YYDKDF (reference sequence). The germline V and J ends were trimmed by 6 bases and 4 bases, with 18 bases remaining between them. The CDR3 is 15 amino acids. CDR3 bases: TGTGCCACCAGACAGGGTGGGCAAGGGAGCTATGGCTACACCTTC. Its protein product is CATRQGGQGSYGYTF.

V and J are TRBV6-5 and TRBJ2-4, with 7 bases matching TRBD1. TRBJ2-7 explains the end of the DNA better; the J call may be wrong. Germline V gives CDR1 MNHEY, CDR2 SVGAGI. The CDR3 is 15 residues long. CDR3 loop: CASSSAGTAQYEQYF. CDR3 nucleotides: TGTGCCAGCAGTTCGGCCGGGACAGCCCAATACGAGCAGTACTTC.

This clonotype was counted a few times. The CDR3 DNA is TGTGCCAGCGGGGCAAGTTATCCTATAGGCTACACCTTC. Translated: CASGASYPIGYTF. This rearrangement joins TRBV7-2 to TRBJ1-2; D may be TRBD1 (5 bases). The V gene's germline CDR1 is SGHTA and CDR2 FQGNSA. V was shortened by 8 bases and J by 8 bases, with 18 bases between the two germline ends. The CDR3 has 13 residues.

The CDR3 reads CASSSGGGRENIQYF. DNA for the CDR3: TGTGCCAGCAGCTCAGGGGGAGGGAGGGAAAACATTCAGTACTTC. V usage is TRBV11-3 and J usage is TRBJ2-4; either TRBD1 or TRBD2 may fit D (7 bases each). Germline V lookup: CDR1 SGHNT, CDR2 YENEEA. Trimming took off 4 bases at V and 5 bases at J, with 15 bases between the two ends. The CDR3 is 15 amino acids.

V gene TRBV4-1 combines with J gene TRBJ2-1, with 8 bases identical to TRBD1. J gave up 3 bases and V 10 bases, and 8 bases lay outside the gene matches. CDR3 length equals 14 residues. Looked up from germline, CDR1 is MGHRA and CDR2 is YSYEKL. The CDR3 here is CATTEGQDYNEQFF. In nucleotides, the CDR3 is TGCGCCACCACTGAGGGACAGGACTACAATGAGCAGTTCTTC.

Many counts were recorded for this clonotype. The V gene is TRBV4-3, the J gene TRBJ2-7; the D call may be TRBD1 or TRBD2 (5 bases each). Trimming removed 1 base at V and 2 bases at J, with 9 bases between. The CDR3 totals 14 residues. In germline, CDR1 is LGHNA, CDR2 YSLEER. The CDR3 nucleotides are TGCGCCAGCAGCCAAGTTACGGGGCCCTACGAGCAGTACTTC. This codes for CASSQVTGPYEQYF.

This clonotype has more than one count but fewer than ten. The rearrangement links TRBV4-3 to TRBJ2-5, with D possibly matching TRBD2 (6 bases). In germline, CDR1 is LGHNA, CDR2 YSLEER. This CDR3 is built from 15 residues. The germline V and J ends were trimmed by 0 bases and 1 base, with 9 bases remaining between them. The CDR3 DNA reads TGCGCCAGCAGCCAAGAATTAGCGGCCCAAGAGACCCAGTACTTC. Protein: CASSQELAAQETQYF.

This chain uses TRBV10-3 with TRBJ2-5; D not certain. There are 16 residues in the CDR3. Trimming stripped 5 bases from V and 2 bases from J, with 18 bases between. Germline CDR1 reads ENHRY; CDR2 reads SYGVKD. The CDR3 DNA follows: TGTGCCATCAGTACTCGGCTAGGGTCGCATCAAGAGACCCAGTACTTC. The encoded protein is CAISTRLGSHQETQYF.

The CDR3, as DNA: TGTGCCAGCTCACCACGGGACAGGTTTCAAGAGACCCAGTACTTC. This sequence encodes CASSPRDRFQETQYF. This chain uses TRBV18 with TRBJ2-7; 8 nucleotides align to TRBD1. The J call may be wrong; the DNA end is better matched by TRBJ2-5. The CDR3 is 15 residues long. CDR1 KGHSH and CDR2 LQKENI come from the germline V gene.

The sample holds many counts of this clonotype. The chain carries TRBV7-9 and TRBJ2-7; no definite D call. V lost 5 bases, J lost 2 bases, and 7 bases lay in between. The CDR3 has 12 residues. Per the germline V gene, CDR1 is SEHNR and CDR2 is FQNEAQ (reference sequence). The CDR3 is CASSQTPYEQYF. In nucleotides, the CDR3 is TGTGCCAGCAGCCAGACCCCCTACGAGCAGTACTTC.

The chain employs TRBV6-6 and TRBJ1-6; a weak D match, TRBD1 (5 bases). Trimming cost V 3 bases and J 9 bases, with 18 bases left between them. Germline V gene data show CDR1 as MNHNY and CDR2 as SVGAGI (reference sequence). This CDR3 has 16 amino acids. CDR3 in amino acids: CASSYSRGVGSSPLHF. The DNA for the CDR3 is TGTGCCAGCAGTTATTCCCGGGGGGTTGGTAGTTCACCCCTCCACTTT.

This clonotype was recorded many times. This chain joins TRBV7-2 and TRBJ2-7; 7 positions match TRBD2. The V segment lost 6 bases and the J segment 2 bases; nucleotides outside the gene matches: 4. From germline, CDR1 is SGHTA and CDR2 FQGNSA. This CDR3 has 13 amino acids. The chain's CDR3 is CASSSAGAYEQYF. The CDR3 DNA follows: TGTGCCAGCAGTTCCGCGGGGGCCTACGAGCAGTACTTC.

A few counts support this clonotype. The genes are TRBV4-2 and TRBJ2-7, with 7 bases fitting TRBD1. The CDR3 is 16 amino acids. CDR1 is LGHNA and CDR2 is YNFKEQ in the germline V gene. With 1 base clipped from V and 1 base from J, the junction kept 7 bases outside the gene matches. The CDR3 DNA is TGTGCCAGCAGCCAAGTTGAGGGGGCCTCATCCTACGAGCAGTACTTC. Its protein product is CASSQVEGASSYEQYF.

A few counts support this clonotype. The chain joins TRBV5-6 to TRBJ1-5; D unclear. The CDR3 has 16 amino acids. Germline CDR1 and CDR2: SGHDT and YYEEEE. With 1 base removed from V and 0 bases from J, the gap between germline ends came to 11 bases. This CDR3 is CASSLWRDYSNQPQHF. CDR3 DNA: TGTGCCAGCAGCTTGTGGAGGGATTATAGCAATCAGCCCCAGCATTTT.

The CDR3 protein is CSASGGRPYNEQYF. Written as DNA, the CDR3 is TGCAGTGCTAGCGGGGGTAGACCCTACAATGAGCAGTACTTC. The rearrangement links TRBV20-1 to TRBJ2-4, with a possible D match to TRBD2 (6 bases). The CDR3 consists of 14 residues. The V end lost 3 bases, the J end lost 13 bases, and 22 bases lay between the germline ends. Germline CDR1 reads DFQATT; CDR2 reads SNEGSKA (reference sequence).

The CDR3, as DNA: TGTGCCACCAGCATTGACAGGGGGCTTACTAATGAAAAACTGTTTTTT. This gives the protein CATSIDRGLTNEKLFF. V usage is TRBV15 and J usage is TRBJ1-4; 10 nucleotides agree with TRBD1. The CDR3 consists of 16 residues. Germline CDR1 and CDR2: LNHNV and YYDKDF (reference sequence). The V and J ends lost 4 bases and 2 bases, in that order; junction bases with no gene match: 4.

The chain couples TRBV7-2 to TRBJ1-2, with a possible D match to TRBD1 (6 bases). The CDR3 contains 15 residues. V was clipped by 5 bases and J by 4 bases, with 17 bases between them. The germline CDR1 and CDR2 sequences are SGHTA and FQGNSA. The CDR3: CASSSYRDTGYGYTF. The DNA for the CDR3 is TGTGCCAGCAGCAGCTATAGGGACACGGGCTATGGCTACACCTTC.